The 7 T cell receptor beta chains presented below share a single source sample, sequenced in a study of cytomegalovirus exposure and HLA in healthy donors. Researchers ran the PCR with 60 Vbeta and 13 Jbeta primers. Some clones are missing from TCRdb's copy, which holds only in-frame ones; the method was immunoSEQ multiplex PCR. The table lists 310,000 or so clones, roughly 90% of them singletons. The sample comprised PBMCs. The receptors here all came from a woman aged 18-30 years in good health and CMV-seronegative.

The rearrangement links TRBV6-5 to TRBJ2-1, with TRBD2 matching 9 bases. The V segment lost 2 bases and the J segment 5 bases; nucleotides outside the gene matches: 4. The CDR3 is made up of 15 amino acids. Germline lookup yields CDR1 MNHEY and CDR2 SVGAGI. The CDR3, as DNA: TGTGCCAGCAGTTACGGTAGCGGGGGCCACAATGAGCAGTTCTTC. The encoded protein is CASSYGSGGHNEQFF.

The V call is TRBV2, the J call TRBJ2-2, with TRBD1 identical over 7 bases. CDR3 length equals 14 residues. Trimming removed 4 bases from V and 6 bases from J; junction bases left unmatched: 5. The germline V gene encodes CDR1 SNHLY and CDR2 FYNNEI. CDR3 region: CASSGGQLPGELFF. The CDR3 DNA reads TGTGCCAGCAGTGGGGGACAGTTGCCCGGGGAGCTGTTTTTT. Looking up the rest from reference TRBV2 and TRBJ2-2 gives the full variable domain: EPEVTQTPSHQVTQMGQEVILRCVPISNHLYFYWYRQILGQKVEFLVSFYNNEISEKSEIFDDQFSVERPDGSNFTLKIRSTKLEDSAMYFCASSGGQLPGELFFGEGSRLTVL.

V and J are TRBV5-5 and TRBJ1-2; a weak D match, TRBD1 (5 bases). The CDR3 contains 11 residues. Germline V gene lookup returns CDR1 SGHKS and CDR2 YYEKEE (reference sequence). With 0 bases removed from V and 10 bases from J, the gap between germline ends came to 7 bases. CDR3 protein: CASSLAGDYTF. As DNA, the CDR3 is TGTGCCAGCAGCTTGGCGGGGGACTACACCTTC.

V usage is TRBV7-7 and J usage is TRBJ2-1; 10 bases are a match to TRBD2. V shed 5 bases, J shed 9 bases, and the junction held 16 bases outside the gene matches. CDR3 length: 17 amino acids. Per the germline V gene, CDR1 is SSHAT and CDR2 is FNYEAQ (reference sequence). The CDR3 nucleotides read TGTGCCAGCAGCCGACGAGCCGGGACTAGCGTACCCAGTGAGCAGTTCTTC. This translates into CASSRRAGTSVPSEQFF.

The chain uses TRBV7-9 and TRBJ2-3; D perhaps matches TRBD2 (5 bases). Between the trimmed V and J ends, which lost 4 bases and 2 bases, there was a span of 13 bases. The V gene's germline CDR1 is SEHNR and CDR2 FQNEAQ (reference sequence). This CDR3 is built from 15 residues. The chain's CDR3 is CASSSGVTSTDTQYF. CDR3 bases: TGTGCCAGCAGCTCCGGGGTTACCTCCACAGATACGCAGTATTTT.

This rearrangement joins TRBV6-5 to TRBJ1-4; tentatively, D is TRBD1 (5 bases). This CDR3 region has 14 residues. Looked up from germline, CDR1 is MNHEY and CDR2 is SVGAGI. V lost 2 bases and J lost 8, with 12 bases in between. The CDR3 coding sequence is TGTGCCAGCAGTTACGGAGGGGCGGGGGAAAAACTGTTTTTT. It translates to CASSYGGAGEKLFF.

The chain combines TRBV30 with TRBJ1-5, with TRBD1 matching 7 bases. The CDR3 length is 14 residues. The germline V gene has CDR1 GTSNPN and CDR2 SVGIG (reference sequence). The V gene end was trimmed by 0 bases and the J gene end by 3 bases; junction bases not matched to a gene: 2. CDR3 in amino acids: CAWSVGQYNQPQHF. The CDR3 bases are TGTGCCTGGAGTGTGGGACAGTACAATCAGCCCCAGCATTTT.